Below, one T cell receptor (beta chain) is given with its context. Per the authors' pipeline: Reference gene primer amplification gave nucleated cell count estimates. Data came from immunoSEQ multiplex PCR; TCRdb stores just in-frame clones and leaves some out. V and J calls plus clone size are reproduced from that table; the DNA served to infer D and trimming. The repertoire holds under 75,000 clones, with roughly 88% as singletons. These data come from a study of blood T cell repertoires in COVID-19. Overall study: Sample material is recorded as cDNA or gDNA derived from T cells, B-cell-depleted T cells, or PBMCs.

The CDR3 runs to 16 residues. The germline gives CDR1 SGHTS, CDR2 YDEGEE. The V and J ends lost 0 bases and 4 bases respectively, with 14 bases between them. The sequenced material came from peripheral blood. This sequence was found in a man aged 50 or older with active COVID-19. The rearrangement joins TRBV5-8 to TRBJ1-5, with D unresolved. The CDR3, as DNA: TGTGCCAGCAGCTTGGTCATCGGGGTGGGGAATCAGCCCCAGCATTTT. As protein: CASSLVIGVGNQPQHF.